This T cell receptor (beta chain) was identified during a study of molecular identifiers for immune sequencing clone quantification. Whole-study context: Five aliquots were made in replicates from the RNA of roughly 20,000 or 100,000 naive CD8 cells, and four were sequenced. Study results and caveats: In naive cells, under 1% of molecules belonged to clones above 20 RNA copies, against over 97% in effector cells. Sizes of clones that are highly expanded could be underestimated (if identical TCR molecules share a barcode).

Ten or more counts support this clonotype. What it binds is unknown. TCRdb re-analysed the PCR reads in MiXCR, keeping a single row per CDR3 protein. The sample records over 550,000 distinct CDR3 sequences, roughly 27% being singletons. The clonotype comes from a human donor in good health. Some libraries in this study had Jurkat cell RNA spiked in. Sequenced input: naive CD8+ T cells from blood, with Jurkat cell RNA spiked in. Described subset: FACS-sorted CD8+CD4-CCR7+CD45RA+ naive T cells.

The DNA for the CDR3 is TGTGCCTGGAGCTGGGGCGTCACAGATACGCAGTATTTT. Translation: CAWSWGVTDTQYF. V gene TRBV30 combines with J gene TRBJ2-3; D might be TRBD1 (5 bases). Per the germline V gene, CDR1 is GTSNPN and CDR2 is SVGIG (reference sequence). The CDR3 spans 13 residues. The ends were cut back, 3 bases at V and 2 bases at J, with 9 bases in the middle.